This T cell receptor beta chain was documented in a study of T-cell memory formation after mild COVID-19. Study details: TCR clusters mostly belonged to single donors. General study results and limits: Day 15 to 85 contracting clones showed balanced CD4/CD8; later expanders leaned CD4+. Day 37-peaking second-wave clones had unconfirmed SARS-CoV-2 specificity.

UMIs and sample barcodes were carried by the TCR alpha and TCR beta cDNA libraries that 5'RACE produced using constant-segment primers. MiXCR, applied by TCRdb to the 5' RACE reads, yields one record per CDR3 protein. This table holds 250,000 or so distinct CDR3 sequences, about a sixth found once. CDR3 length: 13 residues. With V trimmed by 10 bases and J by 3 bases, 7 bases remained unmatched. In germline, CDR1 is MGHDK, CDR2 SYGVNS. Comments on this clonotype: Antigen specificity is unknown.

The rearrangement links TRBV25-1 to TRBJ2-3; 7 bases fit TRBD1. The sequenced sample consisted of PBMCs or a T cell subset sorted from them (not recorded which). This receptor was identified in a man between 18 and 35 years old who had mild COVID-19 (a few samples of this study predate the infection). Cell type and time point are not known. CDR3 residues: CAIETGATDTQYF. CDR3 nucleotide sequence: TGTGCCATCGAAACAGGGGCGACAGATACGCAGTATTTT.